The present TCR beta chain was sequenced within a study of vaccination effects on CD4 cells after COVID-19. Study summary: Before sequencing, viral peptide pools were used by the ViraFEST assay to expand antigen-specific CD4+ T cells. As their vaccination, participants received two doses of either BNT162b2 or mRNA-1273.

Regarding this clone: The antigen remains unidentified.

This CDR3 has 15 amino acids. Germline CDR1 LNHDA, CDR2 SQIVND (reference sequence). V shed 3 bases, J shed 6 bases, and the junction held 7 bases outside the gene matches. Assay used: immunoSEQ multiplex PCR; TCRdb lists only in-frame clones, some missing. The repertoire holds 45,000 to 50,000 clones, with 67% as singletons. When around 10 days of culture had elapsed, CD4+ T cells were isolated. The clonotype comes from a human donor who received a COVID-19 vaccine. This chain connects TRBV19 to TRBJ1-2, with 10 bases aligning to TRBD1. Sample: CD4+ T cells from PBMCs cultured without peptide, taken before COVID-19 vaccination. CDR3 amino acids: CASSMGPGTGDGYTF. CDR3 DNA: TGTGCCAGTAGTATGGGACCGGGGACAGGGGATGGCTACACCTTC.